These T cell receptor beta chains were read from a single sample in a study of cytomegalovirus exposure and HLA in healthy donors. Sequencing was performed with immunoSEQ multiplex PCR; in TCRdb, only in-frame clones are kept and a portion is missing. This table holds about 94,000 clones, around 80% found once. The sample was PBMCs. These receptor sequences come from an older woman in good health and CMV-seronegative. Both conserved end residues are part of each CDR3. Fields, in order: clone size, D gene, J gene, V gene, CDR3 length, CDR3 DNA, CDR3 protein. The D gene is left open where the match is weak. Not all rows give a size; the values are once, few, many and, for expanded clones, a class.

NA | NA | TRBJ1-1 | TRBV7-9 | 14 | TGTGCCAGCAGCTTAGGATCGGGTAACACTGAAGCTTTCTTT | CASSLGSGNTEAFF
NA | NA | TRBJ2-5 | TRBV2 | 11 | TGTGCCAGCAGCGAACAAGAGACTCAGTACTTC | CASSEQETQYF
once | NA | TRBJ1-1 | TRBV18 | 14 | TGTGCCAGCTCAACGGGGACATCCGACACTGAAGCTTTCTTT | CASSTGTSDTEAFF
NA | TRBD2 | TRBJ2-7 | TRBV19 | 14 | TGTGCCAGTAGGGATACTAGCGGAATCTACGAGCAGTACTTC | CASRDTSGIYEQYF
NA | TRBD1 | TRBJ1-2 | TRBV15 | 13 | TGTGCCACCAGCAGACAGGGGGCGGATGGCTACACCTTC | CATSRQGADGYTF
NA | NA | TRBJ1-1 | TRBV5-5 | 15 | TGTGCCAGCAGCTTGGTACCAGGGTTGAACACTGAAGCTTTCTTT | CASSLVPGLNTEAFF
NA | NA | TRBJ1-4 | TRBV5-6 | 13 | TGTGCCAGCAGTTCGTCAGCTAATGAAAAACTGTTTTTT | CASSSSANEKLFF
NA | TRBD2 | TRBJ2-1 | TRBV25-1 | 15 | TGTGCCAGCAGTCCCGGGACTAGCTCCTACAATGAGCAGTTCTTC | CASSPGTSSYNEQFF
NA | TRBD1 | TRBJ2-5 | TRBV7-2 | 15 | TGTGCCAGCAGCTCGTTAGGGACAGGGGAAGAGACCCAGTACTTC | CASSSLGTGEETQYF
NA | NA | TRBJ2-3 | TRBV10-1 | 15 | TGCGCCAGCAGTGAGTTTTCAGGGGGCACAGATACGCAGTATTTT | CASSEFSGGTDTQYF
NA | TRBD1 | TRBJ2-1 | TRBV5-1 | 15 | TGCGCCAGCAGCTTTGGACAGGGAGCCTACAATGAGCAGTTCTTC | CASSFGQGAYNEQFF